This TCR beta chain was found in a study of regulatory T cells in long-lasting Graves disease. Documented time point: newly diagnosed GD, antithyroid drugs for less than 3 months. Isolated PBMC RNA provided the starting material for the TCR library. Investigators prepared the TCR beta libraries by applying iRepertoire HTBI primers and Arm-PCR of CDR3 regions. TCRdb ran MiXCR on the multiplex PCR reads and lists one entry per CDR3 protein. The table lists 200,000 to 250,000 distinct CDR3 sequences, 15% to 20% of them singletons. There are many counts of this clonotype. There are 13 residues in the CDR3. V lost 6 bases and J lost 6, with 9 bases in between. This sample also belongs to another study, concerning T cells in Graves' hyperthyroidism and ophthalmopathy.

The V gene is TRBV12-3 or TRBV12-4, the J gene TRBJ2-6; no definite D call. Sequencing used peripheral blood mononuclear cells (PBMCs), obtained at new diagnosis, from a patient treated with antithyroid drugs. This TCR was recovered from a woman in her 30s with Graves disease. The DNA of the CDR3 is TGTGCCAGCAGCCCCCCCCTGGCCAACGTCCTGACTTTC. Encoded protein: CASSPPLANVLTF.